This T cell receptor beta chain was sequenced during a study of blood T cell repertoires in COVID-19. CDR1 is MNHEY and CDR2 is SMNVEV in the germline V gene (reference sequence). The CDR3 is made up of 13 amino acids. V dropped 5 bases and J dropped 6 bases, with 10 bases sitting between them. Original methodology: Amplifying reference gene primers gave estimates of nucleated cell counts. Using immunoSEQ multiplex PCR, the repertoire was profiled, and TCRdb retains in-frame clones only, with some absent. V and J calls and clone size come straight from that table; D and trimming were deduced from the DNA. Of some 300,000 clones in the sample, about 88% were seen once. Seattle patient enrollment occurred during active infection, with longitudinal follow-up thereafter.

Sequences were obtained from peripheral blood. The rearrangement joins TRBV27 to TRBJ2-2, with D tentatively TRBD1 (5 bases). The clonotype comes from a woman between 70 and 85 years old with COVID-19, enrolled during active disease. The CDR3 region has the DNA TGTGCCAGCAGTATCAGGGCGTCCGGGGAGCTGTTTTTT. Its translation is CASSIRASGELFF.